This entry describes one T cell receptor beta chain. Its antigen is still unknown. The data stem from a study of shared clonotypes between healthy human individuals. General study results and limits: Sequencing depth was expected to influence donor clonotype sharing. A reduction in generation probabilities was seen for non-shared clonotypes relative to those shared by all four donors. Specimens sampled were limited to blood, with tissue repertoires likely differing.

Only CD45RO-negative cells positively selected for CCR7 counted as naive CD8 cells, so terminally differentiated effector memory CD45RA+ cells were excluded. The CDR3 covers 15 residues. J gave up 3 bases and V 4 bases, and 5 bases lay outside the gene matches. In germline, CDR1 is SGHTA, CDR2 FQGNSA. Sequencing was performed with immunoSEQ multiplex PCR; in TCRdb, only in-frame clones are kept and a portion is missing. The sample has more than 2 million clones; around 93% are singletons. Sequencing used naive CD8+ T cells from PBMCs. J is TRBJ2-7 and V is TRBV7-2; TRBD2 aligns across 11 bases. The sequence was obtained from a man in his late teens or twenties in good health. Some clones in this sample may be carry-over from other donors' samples. This CDR3 is CASSSGTSGFYEQYF. The CDR3 nucleotides read TGTGCCAGCAGCTCCGGGACTAGCGGTTTCTACGAGCAGTACTTC.